The rows below give T cell receptor beta chains drawn from one sample of a study of blood T cells in healthy people across ages. One entry per CDR3 protein, called by TCRdb with MiXCR from the 5' RACE reads. The sample lists about 640,000 distinct CDR3 sequences, about 28% seen once, with 15% to 17% in the top ten. Sequenced: blood. The receptors originated from a woman older than 75 in good health. CDR3s include the opening cysteine and the closing phenylalanine or tryptophan. The D gene is left open where the match is weak. Expanded clones are given a class, and other clones once, few, many or no size at all.

V gene: TRBV2
D gene: .
clone size: few
J gene: TRBJ1-6
CDR3 DNA: TGTGCCAGCAGTCTGCAGGGGTCTGAATCACCCCTCCACTTT
CDR3 protein: CASSLQGSESPLHF

V gene: TRBV6-2/TRBV6-3
D gene: .
clone size: .
J gene: TRBJ1-5
CDR3 DNA: TGTACCAGCAGGGTCCCCCATCAGCCCCAGCATTTT
CDR3 protein: CTSRVPHQPQHF

V gene: TRBV7-3
D gene: .
clone size: many
J gene: TRBJ2-1
CDR3 DNA: TGTGCCAGCAGCTTAAGACAGTACAATGAGCAGTTCTTC
CDR3 protein: CASSLRQYNEQFF

V gene: TRBV29-1
D gene: TRBD1
clone size: .
J gene: TRBJ2-1
CDR3 DNA: TGCAGCGTTGAGACCTGGGACAGGAATGAATATGAGCAGGTCTTC
CDR3 protein: CSVETWDRNEYEQVF

V gene: TRBV6-1
D gene: .
clone size: many
J gene: TRBJ2-7
CDR3 DNA: TGTGCCAGCAGTGACTGGGGGGCGTCCTACGAGCAGTACTTC
CDR3 protein: CASSDWGASYEQYF

V gene: TRBV2
D gene: .
clone size: few
J gene: TRBJ2-2
CDR3 DNA: TGTGCCAGCAGTGAACAGGGAGCGAACACCGGGGAGCTGTTTTTT
CDR3 protein: CASSEQGANTGELFF

V gene: TRBV6-6
D gene: .
clone size: many
J gene: TRBJ2-3
CDR3 DNA: TGTGCCAGCAGTTACTCGACAGCAGATACGCAGTATTTT
CDR3 protein: CASSYSTADTQYF

V gene: TRBV27
D gene: .
clone size: many
J gene: TRBJ1-5
CDR3 DNA: TGTGCCAGCAGTTTACAGACAAATCAGCCCCAGCATTTT
CDR3 protein: CASSLQTNQPQHF

V gene: TRBV20-1
D gene: TRBD1
clone size: few
J gene: TRBJ1-6
CDR3 DNA: TGCAGTGCTTTAGGGTGGGACAGCAATTCACCCCTCCACTTT
CDR3 protein: CSALGWDSNSPLHF

V gene: TRBV21-1
D gene: .
clone size: few
J gene: TRBJ2-1
CDR3 DNA: TGTGCCAGCAGCAAAGCCGTTGGGCTAGCGGGGGGATACAATGAGCAGTTCTTC
CDR3 protein: CASSKAVGLAGGYNEQFF

V gene: TRBV11-2
D gene: .
clone size: .
J gene: TRBJ1-1
CDR3 DNA: TGTGCCAGCAGCCAACAGGGAGTCGTCACTGAAGCTTTCTTT
CDR3 protein: CASSQQGVVTEAFF

V gene: TRBV5-1
D gene: .
clone size: few
J gene: TRBJ1-4
CDR3 DNA: TGCGCCAGCAGCTTGGTGAGCAGGGGAAGCGAAAAACTGTTTTTT
CDR3 protein: CASSLVSRGSEKLFF

V gene: TRBV3-1
D gene: .
clone size: many
J gene: TRBJ2-1
CDR3 DNA: TGTGCCAGCAGCCAAGATCTCGTTTCCCATGAGCAGTTCTTC
CDR3 protein: CASSQDLVSHEQFF

V gene: TRBV20-1
D gene: .
clone size: many
J gene: TRBJ1-5
CDR3 DNA: TGCAGTGCTAGACAGAAGGAAGATCAGCCCCAGCATTTT
CDR3 protein: CSARQKEDQPQHF

V gene: TRBV6-6
D gene: .
clone size: many
J gene: TRBJ2-1
CDR3 DNA: TGTGCCAGCAGTTACGGCGACAGTTCCTACAATGAGCAGTTCTTC
CDR3 protein: CASSYGDSSYNEQFF

V gene: TRBV29-1
D gene: .
clone size: .
J gene: TRBJ2-3
CDR3 DNA: TGCAGCGCTTTGGACGGGCGGGATACGCAGTATTTT
CDR3 protein: CSALDGRDTQYF

V gene: TRBV9
D gene: TRBD1
clone size: many
J gene: TRBJ1-2
CDR3 DNA: TGTGCCAGCAGCGCCTCCGGGACAGACTATGGCTACACCTTC
CDR3 protein: CASSASGTDYGYTF

V gene: TRBV11-2
D gene: .
clone size: many
J gene: TRBJ2-5
CDR3 DNA: TGTGCCAGCAGCCAACTATTGGGCCCAGAGACCCAGTACTTC
CDR3 protein: CASSQLLGPETQYF

V gene: TRBV5-5
D gene: .
clone size: .
J gene: TRBJ2-1
CDR3 DNA: TGTGCCAGCAGCTTGGAGGATTCATCTTACAGTGAGCAGTTCTTC
CDR3 protein: CASSLEDSSYSEQFF

V gene: TRBV5-6
D gene: .
clone size: .
J gene: TRBJ2-7
CDR3 DNA: TGTGCCAGCAGCTTTTATGCTACCTTCTCCTACGAGCAGTACTTC
CDR3 protein: CASSFYATFSYEQYF